Following are 19 T cell receptor beta chains from one sample sequenced in a study of human T cells and chemical hapten exposure. TCRdb itself ran the RACE reads through MiXCR, one entry per CDR3 protein. The sample contains 55,000 to 75,000 distinct CDR3 sequences, 6.7% of which appear only once. As to time point: pre-sensitization, week 0. Treatment in this sample: therapeutic diphenylcyclopropenone sensitization with weekly scalp DPC. The input for sequencing was whole blood, taken in connection with sensitization to the hapten diphenylcyclopropenone (DPC). All receptors come from a woman aged 25-40 years with alopecia areata. Some clones in this sample may be carry-over from other donors' samples.

This clonotype was seen many times. The rearrangement joins TRBV20-1 to TRBJ2-3; D unclear. Trimming took off 4 bases at V and 0 bases at J, with 5 bases between the two ends. The CDR3 totals 12 residues. Germline CDR1 DFQATT, CDR2 SNEGSKA (reference sequence). The chain's CDR3 is CSAMQSTDTQYF. CDR3 nucleotides: TGCAGTGCTATGCAGAGCACAGATACGCAGTATTTT.

This clonotype was picked up many times. V is TRBV27 and J is TRBJ1-1, with D possibly matching TRBD1 (6 bases). Trimming stripped 5 bases from V and 5 bases from J, with 21 bases between. CDR1 is MNHEY and CDR2 is SMNVEV in the germline V gene (reference sequence). This CDR3 is built from 16 residues. Here the CDR3 DNA reads TGTGCCAGCAGTAAGTCACAGGGAATGGTGACGACTGAAGCTTTCTTT. Translating gives CASSKSQGMVTTEAFF.

This clonotype was seen ten or more times. The chain employs TRBV5-1 and TRBJ1-1; D remains unclear. The CDR3 sequence is 14 residues long. The V and J ends lost 2 bases and 7 bases respectively, with 15 bases between them. In germline, CDR1 is SGHRS, CDR2 YFSETQ. CDR3 nucleotides: TGCGCCAGCAGCTTTAACGGGCGAGAGGGTGAAGCTTTCTTT. Its translation is CASSFNGREGEAFF.

This clonotype was seen repeatedly, ten times or more. V and J are TRBV20-1 and TRBJ1-6; 7 bases match TRBD1. Germline V gives CDR1 DFQATT, CDR2 SNEGSKA (reference sequence). With V trimmed by 1 base and J by 5 bases, 8 bases remained unmatched. The CDR3 has 16 amino acids. As DNA, the CDR3 is TGCAGTGCTAGAGGAATGAGGACAGGAAATAATTCACCCCTCCACTTT. Amino acid sequence: CSARGMRTGNNSPLHF.

The genes are TRBV2 and TRBJ1-2; D remains unclear. CDR3 length: 14 amino acids. Germline CDR1 SNHLY, CDR2 FYNNEI. Trimming stripped 1 base from V and 4 bases from J, with 10 bases between. In nucleotides, the CDR3 is TGTGCCAGCAGTGAAGTGGCAACGTTCTATGGCTACACCTTC. It yields the protein CASSEVATFYGYTF.

A note on this clonotype: A read error is possible here, since a much larger clone lies one base away. The rearrangement uses TRBV11-1 and TRBJ1-6; tentatively, D is TRBD1 (6 bases). Per germline, CDR1 SGHAT and CDR2 FQDESV (reference sequence). This CDR3 has 14 residues. CDR3 residues: CASSMDSFNSPLNF. Written as DNA, the CDR3 is TGTGCCAGCAGCATGGACAGTTTCAATTCACCCCTCAACTTT. Full variable domain (remainder filled in from reference TRBV11-1 and TRBJ1-6): EAEVAQSPRYKITEKSQAVAFWCDPISGHATLYWYRQILGQGPELLVQFQDESVVDDSQLPKDRFSAERLKGVDSTLKIQPAELGDSAMYLCASSMDSFNSPLNFGNGTRLTVT.

This clonotype showed up many times. The chain links TRBV2 to TRBJ2-7, with 7 bases that match TRBD2. Germline loops: CDR1 SNHLY, CDR2 FYNNEI. CDR3 length: 12 amino acids. J was trimmed by 3 bases and V by 7 bases; bases with no gene match: 3. The CDR3 loop reads CASTGGLYEQYF. The DNA for the CDR3 is TGTGCCAGCACGGGGGGACTCTACGAGCAGTACTTC. Based on the CDR3 plus reference TRBV2 and TRBJ2-7, the full variable domain is EPEVTQTPSHQVTQMGQEVILRCVPISNHLYFYWYRQILGQKVEFLVSFYNNEISEKSEIFDDQFSVERPDGSNFTLKIRSTKLEDSAMYFCASTGGLYEQYFGPGTRLTVT.

This clonotype was seen repeatedly, ten times or more. This sequence joins TRBV20-1 and TRBJ1-3; the D is unclear. Looked up from germline, CDR1 is DFQATT and CDR2 is SNEGSKA (reference sequence). V was shortened by 3 bases and J by 4 bases, with 4 bases between the two germline ends. CDR3 size: 11 residues. The CDR3 DNA sequence: TGCAGTGCTAGGGGCGGAAACACCATATATTTT. Its translation: CSARGGNTIYF.

This clonotype was seen many times. The chain combines TRBV20-1 with TRBJ2-5; TRBD1 matches at 8 bases. The CDR3 runs 15 residues. Looked up from germline, CDR1 is DFQATT and CDR2 is SNEGSKA (reference sequence). The V and J ends lost 3 bases and 2 bases, in that order; junction bases with no gene match: 8. For the CDR3, the DNA is TGCAGTGCTAGCCCGTCCGGACAGGGACAAGAGACCCAGTACTTC. Translation: CSASPSGQGQETQYF.

This clonotype was found many times. The chain couples TRBV7-9 to TRBJ1-6; 7 nucleotides line up with TRBD1. CDR3 size: 14 residues. The germline V gene has CDR1 SEHNR and CDR2 FQNEAQ (reference sequence). The V and J ends lost 3 bases and 6 bases, in that order; junction bases with no gene match: 2. The CDR3 loop is CASSFGTVNSPLHF. The CDR3 bases are TGTGCCAGCAGCTTCGGGACAGTTAATTCACCCCTCCACTTT. The full variable domain, with the rest looked up from reference TRBV7-9 and TRBJ1-6, is DTGVSQNPRHKITKRGQNVTFRCDPISEHNRLYWYRQTLGQGPEFLTYFQNEAQLEKSRLLSDRFSAERPKGSFSTLEIQRTEQGDSAMYLCASSFGTVNSPLHFGNGTRLTVT.

This chain joins TRBV7-2 and TRBJ1-5; D is possibly TRBD1 (5 bases). The CDR3 totals 15 residues. From germline, CDR1 is SGHTA and CDR2 FQGNSA. The V and J ends lost 5 bases and 3 bases respectively, with 14 bases between them. CDR3 loop: CASSPWGQDNQPQHF. The CDR3 region has the DNA TGTGCCAGCAGCCCATGGGGCCAAGACAATCAGCCCCAGCATTTT.

This clonotype occurred a few times. The J gene is TRBJ1-3, the V gene TRBV7-2; weak D call: TRBD1 (6 bases). The CDR3 has 15 amino acids. Germline CDR1 is SGHTA and CDR2 is FQGNSA. V dropped 6 bases and J dropped 2 bases, with 14 bases sitting between them. For the CDR3, the DNA is TGTGCCAGCAGTTCGAACAGGGAGGCTGGAAACACCATATATTTT. Protein: CASSSNREAGNTIYF. The whole variable domain, filled in from reference TRBV7-2 and TRBJ1-3, reads GAGVSQSPSNKVTEKGKDVELRCDPISGHTALYWYRQSLGQGLEFLIYFQGNSAPDKSGLPSDRFSAERTGGSVSTLTIQRTQQEDSAVYLCASSSNREAGNTIYFGEGSWLTVV.

This clonotype has at least ten counts. The V and J genes are TRBV12-3 or TRBV12-4 and TRBJ1-1; D perhaps matches TRBD1 (5 bases). The CDR3 consists of 16 residues. V was clipped by 0 bases and J by 6 bases, with 17 bases between them. CDR3 in amino acids: CASSLAPGNGAAEAFF. For the CDR3, the DNA is TGTGCCAGCAGTTTAGCGCCGGGGAACGGGGCGGCTGAAGCTTTCTTT.

J is TRBJ1-4 and V is TRBV5-1; D unresolved. V gave up 0 bases and J gave up 12 bases, with 18 bases separating them. CDR1 is SGHRS, CDR2 YFSETQ, per germline. The CDR3 contains 15 residues. Here the CDR3 DNA reads TGCGCCAGCAGCTTGGTAGAAGGTCGCGGCGAGGAACTGTTTTTT. Protein product: CASSLVEGRGEELFF.

CDR3 bases: TGTGCCTCCGTGGGACAAACTTCCAATGAAGCTTTCTTT. It codes for CASVGQTSNEAFF. The V gene is TRBV18, the J gene TRBJ1-1, with D perhaps matching TRBD1 (6 bases). The length of the CDR3 is 13 residues. V lost 11 bases and J lost 7, with 20 bases in between. Germline-derived CDR1 and CDR2 are KGHSH and LQKENI.

In this sample, this clonotype turned up many times. The chain recombines TRBV27 with TRBJ2-2; 7 bases match TRBD1. The germline V gene encodes CDR1 MNHEY and CDR2 SMNVEV (reference sequence). V lost 7 bases and J lost 5; bases outside the gene matches: 10. The CDR3 runs to 15 residues. CDR3 amino acids: CASTRGQVRTGELFF. The CDR3 coding sequence is TGTGCCAGCACCCGCGGACAGGTTCGGACCGGGGAGCTGTTTTTT.

This clonotype was seen at least ten times. This chain links TRBV15 with TRBJ1-5; possibly TRBD1 for D (5 bases). Germline CDR1 reads LNHNV; CDR2 reads YYDKDF (reference sequence). This CDR3 spans 15 amino acids. Trimming left V 0 bases short and J 7 bases short, with 13 bases between. The CDR3 DNA sequence: TGTGCCACCAGCAGAGATCGGGGGAGCGGCCAGCCCCAGCATTTT. Translation: CATSRDRGSGQPQHF. Using reference TRBV15 and TRBJ1-5 for the parts outside the CDR3, the full variable domain is DAMVIQNPRYQVTQFGKPVTLSCSQTLNHNVMYWYQQKSSQAPKLLFHYYDKDFNNEADTPDNFQSRRPNTSFCFLDIRSPGLGDTAMYLCATSRDRGSGQPQHFGDGTRLSIL.

This clonotype was seen at least ten times. The J gene is TRBJ1-3, the V gene TRBV10-3, with D perhaps matching TRBD1 (6 bases). The germline gives CDR1 ENHRY, CDR2 SYGVKD. This CDR3 region has 15 residues. V lost 3 bases, J lost 7 bases, and 16 bases lay in between. CDR3 region: CAISDTTRGRNTIYF. The CDR3 region has the DNA TGTGCCATCAGTGATACGACCAGGGGAAGGAACACCATATATTTT.

This clonotype has at least ten counts. A junction end diverges from the germline sequence, so it may reflect a read error. This chain joins TRBV20-1 and TRBJ2-1; a weak D match, TRBD2 (7 bases). The CDR3 contains 14 residues. The germline CDR1 and CDR2 sequences are DFQATT and SNEGSKA (reference sequence). The CDR3 bases are TGCAGTGCCAGAGGGGGGGGGGCCGGGAATGAGCAGTTCTTC. The encoded protein is CSARGGGAGNEQFF.